This T cell receptor (beta chain) derives from a study of control samples from healthy donors and cancer patients. Trimming cost V 2 bases and J 2 bases, with 12 bases left between them. The CDR3 length is 14 residues. CDR1 and CDR2 from the germline V gene are GTSNPN and SVGIG (reference sequence). Only in-frame clones appear in the TCRdb table, and some are missing; sequencing was by immunoSEQ multiplex PCR. This table has tens of thousands of clones, 70% to 90% appearing once. The sequenced material came from PBMCs. This receptor was taken from a woman aged 45-60 years with head and neck cancer. The chain couples TRBV30 to TRBJ1-1; possible D gene TRBD1, 5 bases. The CDR3 sequence: CAWSPGTTNTEAFF. Here the CDR3 DNA reads TGTGCCTGGAGTCCGGGGACCACCAACACTGAAGCTTTCTTT.